This is a list of T cell receptor beta chains from one sample in a study of blood T cell repertoires in COVID-19. This table comes from immunoSEQ multiplex PCR, and its TCRdb copy is limited to in-frame clones, with some not included. The data show about 51,000 clones, roughly 84% seen once. Sequencing used peripheral blood. The receptors shown here come from a man aged 80 or over with active COVID-19. Each CDR3 is given with its conserved first and last residue. Fields, in order: J gene, D gene, clone size, V gene, CDR3 DNA, CDR3 protein. The D gene is left open where the match is weak. Clone size is not always given. Where it is, it says once, few, many or a class for expanded clones.

TRBJ2-7 TRBD2 . TRBV14 TGTGCCAGCAGCCAAGTTGGTAGCGGGAGAATTTGGTACGAGCAGTACTTC CASSQVGSGRIWYEQYF
TRBJ2-4 TRBD2 . TRBV7-3 TGTGCCAGCAGCCCTCGCGGGGGGAACATTCAGTACTTC CASSPRGGNIQYF
TRBJ2-7 TRBD2 . TRBV2 TGTGCCAGCAGGGAGGTCACGGGGGGGGAGCAGTACTTC CASREVTGGEQYF
TRBJ2-2 . . TRBV4-1 TGCGCCAGCAGCCAAGTTGTGAGGATCGGGGAGCTGTTTTTT CASSQVVRIGELFF
TRBJ1-5 . once TRBV28 TGTGCCAGCAGTTGGGCAGTGGGTCAGCCCCAGCATTTT CASSWAVGQPQHF
TRBJ2-3 TRBD2 . TRBV7-9 TGTGCCAGCCTGCTGGGACTAGCGGGAGTAACAGATACGCAGTATTTT CASLLGLAGVTDTQYF
TRBJ1-2 TRBD1 . TRBV7-9 TGTGCCAGCAGCCCGTGGACAGGGGGAAACTATGGCTACACCTTC CASSPWTGGNYGYTF
TRBJ2-7 . . TRBV13 TGTGCCAGCAGCTTAAGGGCAGGGGACGAGCAGTACTTC CASSLRAGDEQYF
TRBJ2-1 . . TRBV11-3 TGTGCCAGCAGCTTAGATCGCCGGGTCTACAATGAGCAGTTCTTC CASSLDRRVYNEQFF
TRBJ2-1 . . TRBV7-3 TGTGCCAGCAGCTTTGGAGCTGGGGCTTACAATGAGCAGTTCTTC CASSFGAGAYNEQFF
TRBJ1-2 . once TRBV5-1 TGCGCCAGCAGCTCCGGGGGAGGCTATTATGGCTACACCTTC CASSSGGGYYGYTF
TRBJ1-6 TRBD1 . TRBV18 TGTGCCAGCTCACGGGCGGATCAGGGGGCATCACCCCTCCACTTT CASSRADQGASPLHF
TRBJ2-7 . . TRBV3-1/TRBV3-2 TGTGCCAGCAGCCCCCCCAGCTCCTACGAGCAGTACTTC CASSPPSSYEQYF
TRBJ1-2 TRBD1 . TRBV19 TGTGCCAGTAGTATCGGGACAGGGACTGGCTACACCTTC CASSIGTGTGYTF
TRBJ2-2 TRBD2 . TRBV19 TGTGCCAGTAGATCTTTGGCTACGGGGGGTAGTACCGGGGAGCTGTTTTTT CASRSLATGGSTGELFF
TRBJ1-2 TRBD1 . TRBV19 TGTGCCAGTAGTATCACAGGGGGCGATGGCTACACCTTC CASSITGGDGYTF
TRBJ1-5 . . TRBV28 TGTGCCAGCAGGATAAGGACAGTCAATCAGCCCCAGCATTTT CASRIRTVNQPQHF
TRBJ2-5 TRBD1 . TRBV3-1/TRBV3-2 TGTGCCAGCAGCCAAGATAGTTCACAGGGGGAGTACTTC CASSQDSSQGEYF
TRBJ1-2 TRBD1 few TRBV4-3 TGCGCCAGCAGCCAAGAGATTGGCACAGGGGGATACCGATATGGCTACACCTTC CASSQEIGTGGYRYGYTF
TRBJ2-3 TRBD2 . TRBV13 TGTGCCAGCAGCTTAGGGGCGGGAGAATCAGATACGCAGTATTTT CASSLGAGESDTQYF
TRBJ1-3 . . TRBV28 TGTGCCAGCAGTGGGGGGGCTGGAAACACCATATATTTT CASSGGAGNTIYF
TRBJ1-2 TRBD1 . TRBV5-1 TGCGCCAGCAGCTTGGCGCCCACAGGGGGTAGCTATGGCTACACCTTC CASSLAPTGGSYGYTF
TRBJ2-1 TRBD1 . TRBV7-2 TGTGCCAGCAGGGGAGACAGGGGAACCTACAATGAGCAGTTCTTC CASRGDRGTYNEQFF
TRBJ1-5 . . TRBV6-1 TGTGCCAGCAGTGAAGAGGTGGGACACCAGCATTTT CASSEEVGHQHF
TRBJ1-1 TRBD1 . TRBV15 TGTGCCACCAGCAGGGACAGGGGGGACACTGAAGCTTTCTTT CATSRDRGDTEAFF
TRBJ1-3 . . TRBV6-5 TGTGCCAGCAGTTCACTCGGCGAGGTCTCTGGAAACACCATATATTTT CASSSLGEVSGNTIYF
TRBJ1-5 TRBD1 . TRBV5-1 TGCGCCAGCAGCCCAACAGGGGGGTCCTCTCAGCCCCAGCATTTT CASSPTGGSSQPQHF
TRBJ1-4 TRBD1 . TRBV25-1 TGTGCCAGCAGGGCACCGGGACAGGGGGCGCGAGAAAAACTGTTTTTT CASRAPGQGAREKLFF
TRBJ2-7 TRBD1 . TRBV6-6 TGTGCCAGCAGTTCTGGGACAGCCCGCGAGCAGTACTTC CASSSGTAREQYF
TRBJ2-3 TRBD2 . TRBV6-1 TGTGCCAGCAGTGATCCGCTAGCGGGAGGCACAGATACGCAGTATTTT CASSDPLAGGTDTQYF
TRBJ2-7 . . TRBV5-5 TGTGCCAGCAGCTTGGAGGGGCAGGGCTCCTACGAGCAGTACTTC CASSLEGQGSYEQYF